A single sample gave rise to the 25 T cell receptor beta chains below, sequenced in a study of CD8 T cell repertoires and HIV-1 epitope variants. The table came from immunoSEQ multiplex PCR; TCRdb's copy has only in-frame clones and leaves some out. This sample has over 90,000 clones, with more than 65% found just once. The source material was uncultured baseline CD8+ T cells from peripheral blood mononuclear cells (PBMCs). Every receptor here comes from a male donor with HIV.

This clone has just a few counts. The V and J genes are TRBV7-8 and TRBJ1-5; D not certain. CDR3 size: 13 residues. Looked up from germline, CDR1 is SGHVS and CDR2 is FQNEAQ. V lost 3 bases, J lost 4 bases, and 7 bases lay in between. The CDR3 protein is CASSFDENQPQHF. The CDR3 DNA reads TGTGCCAGCAGCTTTGATGAAAATCAGCCCCAGCATTTT.

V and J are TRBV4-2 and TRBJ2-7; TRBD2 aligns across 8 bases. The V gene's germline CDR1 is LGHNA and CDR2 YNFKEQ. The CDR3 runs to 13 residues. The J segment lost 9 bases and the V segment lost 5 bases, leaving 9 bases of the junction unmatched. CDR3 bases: TGTGCCAGCAGCTTGGGGCGGGGGGCCAGGCAGTACTTC. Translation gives CASSLGRGARQYF.

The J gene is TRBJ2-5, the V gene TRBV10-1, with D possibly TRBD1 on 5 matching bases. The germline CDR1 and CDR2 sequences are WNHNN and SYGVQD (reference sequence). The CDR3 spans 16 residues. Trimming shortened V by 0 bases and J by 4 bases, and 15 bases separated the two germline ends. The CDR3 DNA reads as TGCGCCAGCAGTGAGTCGTGGGGCCTGTGTGGAGAGACCCAGTACTTC. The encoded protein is CASSESWGLCGETQYF.

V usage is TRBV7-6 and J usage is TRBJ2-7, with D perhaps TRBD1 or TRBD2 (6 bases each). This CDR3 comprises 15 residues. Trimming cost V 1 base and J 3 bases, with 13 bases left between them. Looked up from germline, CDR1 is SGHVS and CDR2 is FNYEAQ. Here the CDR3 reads CASSLEGGPLYEQYF. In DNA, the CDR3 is TGTGCCAGCAGCTTAGAGGGGGGCCCCCTCTACGAGCAGTACTTC.

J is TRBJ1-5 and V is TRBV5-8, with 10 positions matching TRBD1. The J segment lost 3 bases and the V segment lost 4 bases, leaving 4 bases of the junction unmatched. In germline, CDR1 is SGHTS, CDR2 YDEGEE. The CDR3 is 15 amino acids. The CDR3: CASSPDRGANQPQHF. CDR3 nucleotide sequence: TGTGCCAGCAGCCCGGACAGGGGGGCCAATCAGCCCCAGCATTTT. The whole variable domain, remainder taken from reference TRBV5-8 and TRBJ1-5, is EAGVTQSPTHLIKTRGQQATLRCSPISGHTSVYWYQQALGLGLQFLLWYDEGEERNRGNFPPRFSGRQFPNYSSELNVNALELEDSALYLCASSPDRGANQPQHFGDGTRLSIL.

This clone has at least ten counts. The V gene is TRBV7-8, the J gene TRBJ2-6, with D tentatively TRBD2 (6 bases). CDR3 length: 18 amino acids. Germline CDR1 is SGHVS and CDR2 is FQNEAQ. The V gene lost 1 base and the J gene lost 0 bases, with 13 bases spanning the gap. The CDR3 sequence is CASSLVGLDFSGANVLTF. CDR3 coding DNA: TGTGCCAGCAGCTTAGTGGGACTCGACTTCTCTGGGGCCAACGTCCTGACTTTC.

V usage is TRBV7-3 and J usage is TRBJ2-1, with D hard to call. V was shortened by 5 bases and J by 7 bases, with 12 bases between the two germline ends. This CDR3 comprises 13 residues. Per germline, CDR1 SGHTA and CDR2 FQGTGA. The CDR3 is CASSLGWMNEQFF. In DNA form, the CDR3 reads TGTGCCAGCAGCCTAGGATGGATGAATGAGCAGTTCTTC.

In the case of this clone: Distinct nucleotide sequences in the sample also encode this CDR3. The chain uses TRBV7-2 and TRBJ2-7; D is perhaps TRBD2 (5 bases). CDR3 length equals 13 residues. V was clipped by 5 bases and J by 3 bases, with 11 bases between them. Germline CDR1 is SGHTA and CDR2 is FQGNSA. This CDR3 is CASSLSGSYEQYF. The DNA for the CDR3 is TGTGCCAGCAGCCTAAGCGGAAGCTACGAGCAGTACTTC.

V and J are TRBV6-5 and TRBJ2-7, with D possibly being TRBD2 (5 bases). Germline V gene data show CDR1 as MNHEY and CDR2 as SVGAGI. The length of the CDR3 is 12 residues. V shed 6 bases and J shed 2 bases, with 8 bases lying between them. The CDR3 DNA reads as TGTGCCAGCAGGGAGGCGGCCTACGAGCAGTACTTC. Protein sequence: CASREAAYEQYF.

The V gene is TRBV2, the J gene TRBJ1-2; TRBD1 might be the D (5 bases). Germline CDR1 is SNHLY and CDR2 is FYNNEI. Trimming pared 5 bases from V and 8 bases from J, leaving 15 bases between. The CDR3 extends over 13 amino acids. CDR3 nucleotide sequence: TGTGCCAGCAGTATCGTCACAGGATCAGGCTACACCTTC. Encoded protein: CASSIVTGSGYTF.

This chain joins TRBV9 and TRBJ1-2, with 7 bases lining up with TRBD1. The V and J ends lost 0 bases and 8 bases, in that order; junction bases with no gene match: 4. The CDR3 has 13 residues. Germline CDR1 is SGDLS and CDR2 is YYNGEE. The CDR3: CASSVGQGRGYTF. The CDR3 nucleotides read TGTGCCAGCAGCGTAGGACAGGGTAGGGGCTACACCTTC.

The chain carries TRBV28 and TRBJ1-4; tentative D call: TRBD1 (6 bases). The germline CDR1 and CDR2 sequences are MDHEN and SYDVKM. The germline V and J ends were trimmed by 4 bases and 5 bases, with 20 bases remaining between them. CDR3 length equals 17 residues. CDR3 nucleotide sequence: TGTGCCAGCAGTTCCCCCCGGGGGGGGGCGGGCAATGAAAAACTGTTTTTT. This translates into CASSSPRGGAGNEKLFF.

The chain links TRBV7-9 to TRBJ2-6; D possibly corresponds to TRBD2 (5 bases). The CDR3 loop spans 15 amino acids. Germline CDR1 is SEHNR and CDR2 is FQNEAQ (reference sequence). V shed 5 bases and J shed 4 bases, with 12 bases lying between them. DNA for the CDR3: TGTGCCAGCAGCCCGCTTAGAGGGGGGGCCAACGTCCTGACTTTC. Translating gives CASSPLRGGANVLTF.

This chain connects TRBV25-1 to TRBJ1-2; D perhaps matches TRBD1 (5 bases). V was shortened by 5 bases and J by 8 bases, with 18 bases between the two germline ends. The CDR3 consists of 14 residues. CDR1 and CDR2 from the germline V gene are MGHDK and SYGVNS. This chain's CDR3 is CASSSRDRTSGYTF. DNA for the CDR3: TGTGCCAGCAGTAGCCGGGACCGCACTTCGGGCTACACCTTC.

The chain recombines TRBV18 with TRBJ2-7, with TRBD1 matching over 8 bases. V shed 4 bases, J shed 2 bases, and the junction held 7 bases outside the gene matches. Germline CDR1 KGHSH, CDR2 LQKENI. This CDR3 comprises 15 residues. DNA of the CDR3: TGTGCCAGCTCACACCTTGGGACAGGAACCTACGAGCAGTACTTC. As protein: CASSHLGTGTYEQYF.

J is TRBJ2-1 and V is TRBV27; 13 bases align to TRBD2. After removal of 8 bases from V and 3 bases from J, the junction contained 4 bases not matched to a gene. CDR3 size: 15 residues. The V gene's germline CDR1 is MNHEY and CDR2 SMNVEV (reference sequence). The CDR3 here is CASYRTSGGYNEQFF. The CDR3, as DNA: TGTGCCAGCTATCGGACTAGCGGGGGCTACAATGAGCAGTTCTTC.

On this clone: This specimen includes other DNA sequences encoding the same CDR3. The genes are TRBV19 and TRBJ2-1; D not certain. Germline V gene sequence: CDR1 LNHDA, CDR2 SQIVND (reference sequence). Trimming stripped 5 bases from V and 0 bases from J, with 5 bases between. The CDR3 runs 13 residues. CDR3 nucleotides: TGTGCCAGTAGTGCCGGCTCCTACAATGAGCAGTTCTTC. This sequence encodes CASSAGSYNEQFF.

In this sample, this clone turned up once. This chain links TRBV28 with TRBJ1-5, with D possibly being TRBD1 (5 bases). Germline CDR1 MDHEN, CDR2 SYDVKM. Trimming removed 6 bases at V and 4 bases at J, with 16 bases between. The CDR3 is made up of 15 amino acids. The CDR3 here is CASSSVGGTNQPQHF. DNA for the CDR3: TGTGCCAGCAGCTCGGTGGGGGGGACGAATCAGCCCCAGCATTTT.

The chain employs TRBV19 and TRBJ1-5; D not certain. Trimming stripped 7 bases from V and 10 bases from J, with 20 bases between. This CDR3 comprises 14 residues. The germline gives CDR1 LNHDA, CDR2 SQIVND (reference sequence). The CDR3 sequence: CASKSRTSRGPQHF. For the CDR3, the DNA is TGTGCCAGTAAGAGCAGGACCTCCAGAGGACCCCAGCATTTT.

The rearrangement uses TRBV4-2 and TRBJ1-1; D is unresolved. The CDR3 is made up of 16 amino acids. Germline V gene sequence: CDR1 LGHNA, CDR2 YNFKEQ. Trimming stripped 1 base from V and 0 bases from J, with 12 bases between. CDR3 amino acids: CASSQGVRDLNTEAFF. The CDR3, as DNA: TGTGCCAGCAGCCAAGGCGTAAGGGATTTGAACACTGAAGCTTTCTTT.

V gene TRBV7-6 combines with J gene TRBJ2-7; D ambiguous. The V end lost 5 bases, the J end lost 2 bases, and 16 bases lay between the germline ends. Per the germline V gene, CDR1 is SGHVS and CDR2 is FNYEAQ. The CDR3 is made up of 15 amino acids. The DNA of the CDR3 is TGTGCCAGCAGCCCCGGGCTTAGGGATACCTACGAGCAGTACTTC. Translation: CASSPGLRDTYEQYF.

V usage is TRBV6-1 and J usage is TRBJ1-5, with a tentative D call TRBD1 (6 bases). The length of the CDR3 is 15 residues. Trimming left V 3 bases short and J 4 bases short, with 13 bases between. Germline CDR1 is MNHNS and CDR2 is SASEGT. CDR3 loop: CASSDWGAGNQPQHF. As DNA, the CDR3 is TGTGCCAGCAGTGATTGGGGGGCGGGAAATCAGCCCCAGCATTTT.

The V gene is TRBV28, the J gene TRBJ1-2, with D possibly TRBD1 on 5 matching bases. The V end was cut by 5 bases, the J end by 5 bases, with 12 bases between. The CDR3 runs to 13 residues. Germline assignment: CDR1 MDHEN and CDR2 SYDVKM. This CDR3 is CASSRPGGYGYTF. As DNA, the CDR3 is TGTGCCAGCAGTCGTCCGGGGGGGTATGGCTACACCTTC.

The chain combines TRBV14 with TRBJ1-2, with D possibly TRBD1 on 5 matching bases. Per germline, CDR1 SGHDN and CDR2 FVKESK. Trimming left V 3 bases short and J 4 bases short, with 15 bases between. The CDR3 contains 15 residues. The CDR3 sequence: CASSQGQGRSYGYTF. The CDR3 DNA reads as TGTGCCAGCAGCCAGGGTCAGGGCCGAAGCTATGGCTACACCTTC.

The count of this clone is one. The CDR3 DNA follows: TGTGCCAGCAGCCAAGGAGGGACAGGGATAAACATTCAGTACTTC. The encoded protein is CASSQGGTGINIQYF. The V gene is TRBV4-2, the J gene TRBJ2-4, with 9 bases fitting TRBD1. This CDR3 has 15 residues. Trimming removed 1 base from V and 6 bases from J; junction bases left unmatched: 4. CDR1 and CDR2 from the germline V gene are LGHNA and YNFKEQ.